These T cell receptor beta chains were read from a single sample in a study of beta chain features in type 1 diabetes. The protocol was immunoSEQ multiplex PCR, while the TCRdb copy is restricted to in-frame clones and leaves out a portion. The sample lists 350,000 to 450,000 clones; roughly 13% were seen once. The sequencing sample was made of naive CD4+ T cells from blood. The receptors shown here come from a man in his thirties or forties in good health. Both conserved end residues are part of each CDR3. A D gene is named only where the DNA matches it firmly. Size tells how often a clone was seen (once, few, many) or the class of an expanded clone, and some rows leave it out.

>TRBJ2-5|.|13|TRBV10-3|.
TGTGCCGTATACGACAGGACCGAGGAGACCCAGTACTTC
CAVYDRTEETQYF
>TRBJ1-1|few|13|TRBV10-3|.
TGTGCCATCAGGGATACAGCGGACACTGAAGCTTTCTTT
CAIRDTADTEAFF
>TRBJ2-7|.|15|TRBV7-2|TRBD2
TGTGCCAGCAGCTACAGGCTAGCGGGGACCTACGAGCAGTACTTC
CASSYRLAGTYEQYF
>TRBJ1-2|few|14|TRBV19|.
TGTGCCAGTACGCTTGGGGACAACGCTAATGGCTACACCTTC
CASTLGDNANGYTF
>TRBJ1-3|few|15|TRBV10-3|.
TGTGCCATCAGCGGGATACCTTTCTCTGGAAACACCATATATTTT
CAISGIPFSGNTIYF
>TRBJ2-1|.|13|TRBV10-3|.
TGTGCCATCAGTGAGTCTGCAGTCAATGAGCAGTTCTTC
CAISESAVNEQFF
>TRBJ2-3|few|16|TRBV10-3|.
TGTGCCATCAGTGAGTCGATGTCTCCTAATACAGATACGCAGTATTTT
CAISESMSPNTDTQYF
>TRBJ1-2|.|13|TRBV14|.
TGTGCCAGCAGCCAAGGTATCTATTATGGCTACACCTTC
CASSQGIYYGYTF
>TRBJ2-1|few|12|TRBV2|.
TGTGCCAGCAGAGACTTAAACAATGAGCAGTTCTTC
CASRDLNNEQFF
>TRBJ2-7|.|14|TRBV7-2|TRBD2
TGTGCCAGCACCCGGTTAGCGGGCTCCTACGAGCAGTACTTC
CASTRLAGSYEQYF
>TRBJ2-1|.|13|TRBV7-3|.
TGTGCCAGCAGCGATAACCTGGGCAATGAGCAGTTCTTC
CASSDNLGNEQFF
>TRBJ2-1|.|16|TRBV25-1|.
TGTGCCAGCAGTGAGATTACGGGGGCGAGGGGCAATGAGCAGTTCTTC
CASSEITGARGNEQFF
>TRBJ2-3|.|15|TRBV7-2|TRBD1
TGTGCCAGCAGCTTCACCGGGACAGGGGCAGATACGCAGTATTTT
CASSFTGTGADTQYF
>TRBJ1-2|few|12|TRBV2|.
TGTGCCAGCCGACAGCTAAACTATGGCTACACCTTC
CASRQLNYGYTF
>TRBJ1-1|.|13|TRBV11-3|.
TGTGCCAGCAGCTTCAGAGGGGTCGCTGAAGCTTTCTTT
CASSFRGVAEAFF
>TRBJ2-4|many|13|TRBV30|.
TGTGCCTGGAGCCTAGGGGCCAAAAACATTCAGTACTTC
CAWSLGAKNIQYF
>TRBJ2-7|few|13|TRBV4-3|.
TGCGCCAGCAGCCAAGTCATGGGTTACGAGCAGTACTTC
CASSQVMGYEQYF
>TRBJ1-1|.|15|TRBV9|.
TGTGCCAGCAGCGTACGGGCGGGGGCTAACACTGAAGCTTTCTTT
CASSVRAGANTEAFF
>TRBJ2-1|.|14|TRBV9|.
TGTGCCAGCAGCACGCGGGACTCAGGGGATGAGCAGTTCTTC
CASSTRDSGDEQFF
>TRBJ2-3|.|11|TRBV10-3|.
TGTGCCATCGGCCCTACAGATACGCAGTATTTT
CAIGPTDTQYF
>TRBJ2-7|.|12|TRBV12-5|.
TGTGCTAGTGGCACTAATGAGGCCGAGCAGTACTTC
CASGTNEAEQYF
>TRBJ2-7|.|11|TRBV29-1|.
TGCAGCGTCCTATTGGGGGTCGAGCAGTACTTC
CSVLLGVEQYF
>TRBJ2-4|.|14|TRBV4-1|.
TGCGCCAGCAGCCAAGAGGGTACCAAAAACATTCAGTACTTC
CASSQEGTKNIQYF
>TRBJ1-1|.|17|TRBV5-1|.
TGCGCCAGCAGCTTGATTCGGTCAGGGGCGAAAAACACTGAAGCTTTCTTT
CASSLIRSGAKNTEAFF
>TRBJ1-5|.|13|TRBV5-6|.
TGTGCCAGCAGCTTAGCGGGGAATCAGCCCCAGCATTTT
CASSLAGNQPQHF
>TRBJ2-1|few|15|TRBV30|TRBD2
TGTGCCGGAGAGAGAGGGCTAGCGGGATTCGATGAGCAGTTCTTC
CAGERGLAGFDEQFF
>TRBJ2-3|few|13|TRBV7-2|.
TGTGCCAGCAGCTACCTGAGCGGCGATACGCAGTATTTT
CASSYLSGDTQYF
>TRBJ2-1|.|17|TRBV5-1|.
TGCGCCAGCAGCTTGGGTTTCGGGCGGACTATATACAATGAGCAGTTCTTC
CASSLGFGRTIYNEQFF
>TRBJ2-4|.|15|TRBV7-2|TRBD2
TGTGCCAGCAGCTCGGGGAGGGTAGCCAAAAACATTCAGTACTTC
CASSSGRVAKNIQYF
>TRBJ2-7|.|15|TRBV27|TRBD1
TGTGCCAGCAGTCGACAGGGTTGGAGCTCCTACGAGCAGTACTTC
CASSRQGWSSYEQYF
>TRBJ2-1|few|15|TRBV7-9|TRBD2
TGTGCCAGCAGCTTGGAGCGGGAGGGCCCCAATGAGCAGTTCTTC
CASSLEREGPNEQFF
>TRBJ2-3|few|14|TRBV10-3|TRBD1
TGTGCCATCAGCACACAGGGGGCGGAAGATACGCAGTATTTT
CAISTQGAEDTQYF
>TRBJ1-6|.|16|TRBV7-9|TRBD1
TGTGCCAGCAGCTTTTCCTTCGAAGGGGGCAATTCACCCCTCCACTTT
CASSFSFEGGNSPLHF
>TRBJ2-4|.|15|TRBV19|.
TGTGCCAGTAGTACCGGACAAGCACTCAAAAACATTCAGTACTTC
CASSTGQALKNIQYF
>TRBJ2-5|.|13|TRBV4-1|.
TGCGCCAGCAGCCAGGCTCAGGGGAAGACCCAGTACTTC
CASSQAQGKTQYF
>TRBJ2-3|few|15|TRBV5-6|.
TGTGCCAGCAGCTTGGGCCCAGCGAGCACAGATACGCAGTATTTT
CASSLGPASTDTQYF
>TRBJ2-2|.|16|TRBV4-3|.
TGCGCCAGCAGCCAACCCCAGGGGATGCACACCGGGGAGCTGTTTTTT
CASSQPQGMHTGELFF
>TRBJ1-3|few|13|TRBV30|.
TGTGCCTGGACCGCCTCCTCTGGAAACACCATATATTTT
CAWTASSGNTIYF
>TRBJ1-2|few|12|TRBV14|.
TGTGCCAGCAGCCTCGAGGGGGGAGGCTACACCTTC
CASSLEGGGYTF
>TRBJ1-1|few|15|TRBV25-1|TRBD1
TGTGCCAGCAGTGAAAGGATGGACAGGGGGACTGAAGCTTTCTTT
CASSERMDRGTEAFF
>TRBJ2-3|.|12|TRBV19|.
TGTGCCAGTATCGGAAGCACAGATACGCAGTATTTT
CASIGSTDTQYF
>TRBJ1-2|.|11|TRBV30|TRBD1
TGTGCCTGGAGTGGGACAGGGCACTACACCTTC
CAWSGTGHYTF
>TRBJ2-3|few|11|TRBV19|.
TGTGCCAGTACGGAGAGGGATACGCAGTATTTT
CASTERDTQYF
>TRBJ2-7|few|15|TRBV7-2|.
TGTGCCAGCAGCTTAGTTCCGGACAGCTCCTACGAGCAGTACTTC
CASSLVPDSSYEQYF
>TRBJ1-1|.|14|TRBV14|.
TGTGCCAGCAGTCTAGGTCTAGGGCGGATAGAAGCTTTCTTT
CASSLGLGRIEAFF
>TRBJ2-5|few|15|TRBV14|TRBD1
TGTGCCAGCAGCCCCGACAGGGGAGGCCAAGAGACCCAGTACTTC
CASSPDRGGQETQYF
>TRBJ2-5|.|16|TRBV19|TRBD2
TGTGCCAGTAGTACCTCTTTAGCGGGAGTAGCAGAGACCCAGTACTTC
CASSTSLAGVAETQYF
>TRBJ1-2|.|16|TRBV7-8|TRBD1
TGTGCCAGCAGCTTAGTCGTCCTCCCTCCGGGACAGGGCTACACCTTC
CASSLVVLPPGQGYTF